This TCR beta chain comes out of a study of shared clonotypes between healthy human individuals. Per germline, CDR1 MDHEN and CDR2 SYDVKM. The CDR3 consists of 12 residues. Trimming cost V 8 bases and J 4 bases, with 12 bases left between them. The data were produced by immunoSEQ multiplex PCR, yet TCRdb's version contains in-frame clones alone and is incomplete. Seen here are 1,400,000 or so clones, 98% observed once, and the top ten hold roughly 0.36%. The origin of this receptor is a man between 25 and 39 years old in good health. Sequencing was performed on naive CD4+ T cells sorted from blood. Subset of the sample: CD45RA+ positively selected. V and J are TRBV28 and TRBJ2-7; TRBD2 is a possible D gene (5 bases). CDR3 sequence: CASGLLGYEQYF. CDR3 in DNA: TGTGCCAGCGGACTCCTTGGGTACGAGCAGTACTTC.